This T cell receptor (beta chain) came from a study of blood T cell repertoires in COVID-19. Study information: Italy, Spain and the United States were the sources of the convalescent and acute COVID-19 samples. Sample material is recorded as cDNA or gDNA derived from T cells, B-cell-depleted T cells, or PBMCs.

CDR1 is MNHEY, CDR2 SVGAGI, per germline. The CDR3 consists of 14 residues. The V end was cut by 3 bases, the J end by 4 bases, with 12 bases between. Profiled with immunoSEQ multiplex PCR; TCRdb holds only in-frame clones, not every one. The data show about 150,000 clones, about 80% seen once. Sequences were obtained from peripheral blood. The TCR originated in a man aged 55 to 70 with acute or convalescent COVID-19. J is TRBJ2-5 and V is TRBV6-5; possibly TRBD1 for D (5 bases). DNA of the CDR3: TGTGCCAGCAGTTATACAGGACCGGGAGAGACCCAGTACTTC. Translation: CASSYTGPGETQYF.